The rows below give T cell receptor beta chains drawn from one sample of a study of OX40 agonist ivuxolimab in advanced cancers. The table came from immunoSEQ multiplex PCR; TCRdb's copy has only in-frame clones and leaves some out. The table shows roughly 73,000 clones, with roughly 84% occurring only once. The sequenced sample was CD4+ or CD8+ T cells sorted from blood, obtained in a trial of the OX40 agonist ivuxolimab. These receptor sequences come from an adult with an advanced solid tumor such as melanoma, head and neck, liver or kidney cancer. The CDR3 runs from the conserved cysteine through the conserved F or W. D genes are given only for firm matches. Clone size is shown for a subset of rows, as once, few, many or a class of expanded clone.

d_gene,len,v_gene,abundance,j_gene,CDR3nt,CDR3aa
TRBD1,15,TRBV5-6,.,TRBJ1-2,TGTGCCAGCAGCTTGCAGGACAGGGAATCCTATGGCTACACCTTC,CASSLQDRESYGYTF
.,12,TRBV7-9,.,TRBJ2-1,TGTGCCAGCAGCTTGCCAGCTAATGAGCAGTTCTTC,CASSLPANEQFF
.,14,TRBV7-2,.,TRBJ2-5,TGTGCCAGCAGCCGATCCGGGGTGAAGGAGACCCAGTACTTC,CASSRSGVKETQYF
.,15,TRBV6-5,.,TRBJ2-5,TGTGCCAGCAGTTACATGGGGGCTCCTGGAGAGACCCAGTACTTC,CASSYMGAPGETQYF
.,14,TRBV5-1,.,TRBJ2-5,TGCGCCAGCAGCCCGGGGACCGGAGCGGAGACCCAGTACTTC,CASSPGTGAETQYF
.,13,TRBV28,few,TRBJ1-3,TGTGCCAGCAGTTTACAGCCCATTGACACCATATATTTT,CASSLQPIDTIYF
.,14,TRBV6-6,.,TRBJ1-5,TGTGCCAGCAGGTCCCGGGCTAGAGATCAGCCCCAGCATTTT,CASRSRARDQPQHF
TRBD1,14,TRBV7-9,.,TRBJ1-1,TGTGCCAGCAGCCTGACAGGGGATAGGACTGAAGCTTTCTTT,CASSLTGDRTEAFF
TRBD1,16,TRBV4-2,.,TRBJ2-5,TGTGCCAGCAGCCAAGACGACAGGGGGTACTCAGAGACCCAGTACTTC,CASSQDDRGYSETQYF
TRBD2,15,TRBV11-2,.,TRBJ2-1,TGTGCCAGCAGCCCGGGACTAGCGGGGGGTTTTGAGCAGTTCTTC,CASSPGLAGGFEQFF
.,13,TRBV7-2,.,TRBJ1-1,TGTGCCAGCAGATCTAAAGTGAACACTGAAGCTTTCTTT,CASRSKVNTEAFF
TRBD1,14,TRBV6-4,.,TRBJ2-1,TGTGCCAGCAAACCCGGGGACAGATACAATGAGCAGTTCTTC,CASKPGDRYNEQFF
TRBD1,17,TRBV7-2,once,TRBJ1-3,TGTGCCAGCAGCTTGACAGGGGAGACCTTTTCTTTAAACACCATATATTTT,CASSLTGETFSLNTIYF
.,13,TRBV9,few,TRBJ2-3,TGTGCCAGCACCCCCCCAGCGGGAGATACGCAGTATTTT,CASTPPAGDTQYF
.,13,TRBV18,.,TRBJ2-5,TGTGCCAGCTCACCACAAACACAAGAGACCCAGTACTTC,CASSPQTQETQYF
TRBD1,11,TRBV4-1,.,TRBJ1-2,TGCGCCAGCAGGGGACAGTGGGGCTACACCTTC,CASRGQWGYTF
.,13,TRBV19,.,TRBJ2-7,TGTGCCAGTAGTGTTGGTAGCAGGTACGAGCAGTACTTC,CASSVGSRYEQYF
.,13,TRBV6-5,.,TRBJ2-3,TGTGCCAGCAGTACTCCAGGGACAGATACGCAGTATTTT,CASSTPGTDTQYF
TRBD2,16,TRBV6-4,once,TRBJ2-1,TGTGCCAGCAGTGACTCGCGGGGGGCCCAGTACAATGAGCAGTTCTTC,CASSDSRGAQYNEQFF
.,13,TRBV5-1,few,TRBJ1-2,TGCGCCAGCAGCTTCAACTATGACTATGGCTACACCTTC,CASSFNYDYGYTF
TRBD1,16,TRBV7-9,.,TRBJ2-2,TGTGCCAGCAGCTTTGGACAGGCAATTAACACCGGGGAGCTGTTTTTT,CASSFGQAINTGELFF
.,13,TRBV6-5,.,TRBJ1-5,TGTGCCAGCAGTAATGGTTGGAGTCAGCCCCAGCATTTT,CASSNGWSQPQHF
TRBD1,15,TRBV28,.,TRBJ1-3,TGTGCCAGCAGTTCCTCCGGACAGGGGCCCAACACCATATATTTT,CASSSSGQGPNTIYF
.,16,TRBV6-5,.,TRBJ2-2,TGTGCCAGCAGTTACCGGGGCCCACACGTAGGCGGGGAGCTGTTTTTT,CASSYRGPHVGGELFF
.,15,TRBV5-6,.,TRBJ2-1,TGTGCCAGCAGCCACGTCGGCAGGGTAGGCAATGAGCAGTTCTTC,CASSHVGRVGNEQFF
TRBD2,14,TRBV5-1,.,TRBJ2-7,TGCGCCAGCAGCTGGACTAGCGGGGTCGGGGAGCAGTACTTC,CASSWTSGVGEQYF
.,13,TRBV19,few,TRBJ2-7,TGTGCCAGTAGTAAAGGGCAGGGTGGCGAGCAGTACTTC,CASSKGQGGEQYF